These 12 T cell receptor beta chains were all obtained from the same sample, sequenced in a study of cytomegalovirus exposure and HLA in healthy donors. PCR used 60 Vbeta primers and 13 Jbeta primers. Produced via immunoSEQ multiplex PCR; TCRdb's table is partial and in-frame only. The data contain 150,000 or so clones, 77% of them singletons. The sequenced sample was PBMCs. These TCRs come from a woman in her twenties or thirties in good health and CMV-seronegative.

This rearrangement joins TRBV5-1 to TRBJ2-1; 9 bases are shared with TRBD2. Germline V gene sequence: CDR1 SGHRS, CDR2 YFSETQ. With 5 bases clipped from V and 7 bases from J, the junction kept 4 bases outside the gene matches. CDR3 length: 13 residues. Here the CDR3 reads CASRPTSGNEQFF. The CDR3, as DNA: TGCGCCAGCAGGCCGACTAGCGGAAATGAGCAGTTCTTC. The full variable domain, completed using reference TRBV5-1 and TRBJ2-1, is KAGVTQTPRYLIKTRGQQVTLSCSPISGHRSVSWYQQTPGQGLQFLFEYFSETQRNKGNFPGRFSGRQFSNSRSEMNVSTLELGDSALYLCASRPTSGNEQFFGPGTRLTVL.

V gene TRBV4-2 combines with J gene TRBJ2-1; the match to TRBD1 covers 9 bases. In germline, CDR1 is LGHNA, CDR2 YNFKEQ. J was trimmed by 6 bases and V by 4 bases; bases with no gene match: 10. The CDR3 has 16 residues. The CDR3 DNA reads TGTGCCAGCAGCCCAATTGGACAGGGGTCAATCAATGAGCAGTTCTTC. This encodes CASSPIGQGSINEQFF.

The chain combines TRBV2 with TRBJ1-2; 7 positions agree with TRBD1. Trimming removed 7 bases from V and 1 base from J; junction bases left unmatched: 6. CDR3 size: 14 residues. In germline, CDR1 is SNHLY, CDR2 FYNNEI. CDR3 nucleotide sequence: TGTGCCAGCACCTTGGGACAGCTTAACTATGGCTACACCTTC. The encoded protein is CASTLGQLNYGYTF.

V and J are TRBV6-5 and TRBJ2-7; possibly TRBD1 for D (6 bases). Per the germline V gene, CDR1 is MNHEY and CDR2 is SVGAGI. Trimming left V 6 bases short and J 2 bases short, with 17 bases between. This CDR3 comprises 15 residues. CDR3 region: CASRLTLQGTYEQYF. The CDR3, as DNA: TGTGCCAGCAGACTAACTCTACAGGGAACCTACGAGCAGTACTTC.

The chain combines TRBV6-1 with TRBJ2-1; 15 bases match TRBD2. The CDR3 loop spans 18 amino acids. Per the germline V gene, CDR1 is MNHNS and CDR2 is SASEGT. Unmatched junction bases numbered 10, after V lost 2 bases and J lost 8 bases. In DNA form, the CDR3 reads TGTGCCAGCAGTGAAATCAGGACTAGCGGGGGGGCGATGGATGAGCAGTTCTTC. It specifies CASSEIRTSGGAMDEQFF.

The V gene is TRBV2, the J gene TRBJ2-5; 9 positions agree with TRBD2. The CDR3 consists of 16 residues. Germline CDR1 is SNHLY and CDR2 is FYNNEI. J was trimmed by 3 bases and V by 2 bases; bases with no gene match: 7. CDR3 loop: CASSEIPSGTEETQYF. The CDR3 nucleotides read TGTGCCAGCAGTGAAATCCCTAGCGGGACCGAAGAGACCCAGTACTTC.

The rearrangement links TRBV9 to TRBJ1-4, with a possible D match to TRBD1 (6 bases). Trimming removed 0 bases at V and 7 bases at J, with 13 bases between. Germline CDR1 is SGDLS and CDR2 is YYNGEE. The CDR3 contains 15 residues. The CDR3 sequence is CASSVEGRGSEKLFF. The CDR3 region has the DNA TGTGCCAGCAGCGTAGAGGGCAGGGGTTCTGAAAAACTGTTTTTT.

The sample holds a few counts of this clone. This chain links TRBV7-9 with TRBJ2-7, with D possibly TRBD1 on 5 matching bases. In germline, CDR1 is SEHNR, CDR2 FQNEAQ (reference sequence). V was clipped by 5 bases and J by 6 bases, with 20 bases between them. The CDR3 totals 15 residues. DNA of the CDR3: TGTGCCAGCAGCGGAGAAAAAGGGGTCCCCGGCGAGCAGTACTTC. Protein: CASSGEKGVPGEQYF.

This chain connects TRBV4-1 to TRBJ1-1; D is unclear. The V end lost 6 bases, the J end lost 1 base, and 9 bases lay between the germline ends. The length of the CDR3 is 13 residues. CDR1 is MGHRA, CDR2 YSYEKL, per germline. This CDR3 reads CASSRRENTEAFF. CDR3 sequence (DNA): TGCGCCAGCAGTCGCCGGGAGAACACTGAAGCTTTCTTT.

The V and J genes are TRBV9 and TRBJ2-1; TRBD2 aligns across 13 bases. The CDR3 totals 16 residues. The V gene end was trimmed by 4 bases and the J gene end by 7 bases; junction bases not matched to a gene: 8. Germline CDR1 reads SGDLS; CDR2 reads YYNGEE. As DNA, the CDR3 is TGTGCCAGCAGCCGCGGACTAGCGGGAGTTAAGAATGAGCAGTTCTTC. It codes for CASSRGLAGVKNEQFF.

The chain employs TRBV13 and TRBJ2-1, with TRBD1 matching over 9 bases. Germline lookup yields CDR1 PRHDT and CDR2 FYEKMQ (reference sequence). With 2 bases clipped from V and 7 bases from J, the junction kept 3 bases outside the gene matches. The CDR3 length is 14 residues. The CDR3 nucleotides read TGTGCCAGCAGCTTAAGGGACAGGGCTAATGAGCAGTTCTTC. This codes for CASSLRDRANEQFF.

The V and J genes are TRBV30 and TRBJ1-2, with a weak D call TRBD1 (5 bases). The CDR3 has 15 amino acids. Germline assignment: CDR1 GTSNPN and CDR2 SVGIG (reference sequence). V shed 1 base and J shed 7 bases, with 19 bases lying between them. The CDR3 sequence: CAWSDPSRGSGGYTF. DNA for the CDR3: TGTGCCTGGAGTGACCCCAGTCGGGGGAGTGGTGGCTACACCTTC.